The TCR beta chain described here comes from a study of cytomegalovirus exposure and HLA in healthy donors. Overall study results and limits: Through in vitro validation, three CMV-associated chains were shown to be specific for CMV antigens. Many donors carried some public TCRs, although rarity characterized most TCR sequences.

On this clone: The antigen remains unidentified.

Profiled with immunoSEQ multiplex PCR; TCRdb holds only in-frame clones, not every one. Here the sample spans 350,000 or so clones, roughly 89% being singletons. Material for sequencing was PBMCs. This clonotype was sampled from a woman aged 18-29 years in good health and CMV-seronegative.

The CDR3: CASAQGFDYGYTF. CDR3 nucleotides: TGTGCCAGTGCTCAGGGTTTTGACTATGGCTACACCTTC. The chain recombines TRBV19 with TRBJ1-2; TRBD1 might be the D (5 bases). The V and J ends lost 8 bases and 3 bases respectively, with 13 bases between them. Looked up from germline, CDR1 is LNHDA and CDR2 is SQIVND (reference sequence). The CDR3 is 13 amino acids.